This T cell receptor beta chain is drawn from a study of T cells in tuberculosis. The assay was immunoSEQ multiplex PCR, and TCRdb's table has in-frame clones only and misses some. The top ten hold about 8.5% of the sample, which has about 24,000 clones, roughly 95% seen once. Study conclusions and caveats: Active tuberculosis cases were adults; controls were adolescents.

A remark on this clone: Its antigen is undetermined.

The germline CDR1 and CDR2 sequences are SQVTM and ANQGSEA. This CDR3 region has 13 residues. Trimming at V came to 4 bases and at J to 10 bases, leaving 11 bases not matched to a gene. The TCR originated in a donor aged 5-35 years with latent tuberculosis or without tuberculosis infection. The sample consisted of PBMCs. The chain employs TRBV29-1 and TRBJ2-5; 8 positions match TRBD2. The CDR3 DNA reads TGCAGCGTTGTGGCGGGGGGCGGGGTCGGCCAGTACTTC. The encoded protein is CSVVAGGGVGQYF.